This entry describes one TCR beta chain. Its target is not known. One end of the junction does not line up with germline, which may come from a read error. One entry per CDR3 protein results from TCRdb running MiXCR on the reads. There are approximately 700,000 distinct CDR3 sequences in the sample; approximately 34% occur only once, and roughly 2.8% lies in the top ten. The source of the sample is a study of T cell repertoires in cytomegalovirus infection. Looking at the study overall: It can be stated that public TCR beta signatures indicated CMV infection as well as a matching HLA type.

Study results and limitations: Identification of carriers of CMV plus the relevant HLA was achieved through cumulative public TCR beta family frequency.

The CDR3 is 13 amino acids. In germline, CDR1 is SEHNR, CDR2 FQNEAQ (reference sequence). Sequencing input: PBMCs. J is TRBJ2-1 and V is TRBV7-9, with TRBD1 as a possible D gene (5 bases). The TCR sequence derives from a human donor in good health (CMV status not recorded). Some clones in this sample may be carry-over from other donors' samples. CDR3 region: CASSPGQYNQQFF. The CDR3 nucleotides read TGTGCCAGCAGCCCAGGACAATACAATCAGCAGTTCTTC.